This T cell receptor beta chain was sequenced in a study of OX40 agonist ivuxolimab in advanced cancers. Study in general: A male proportion of more than 75% was recorded, with mean age approximately 60 years and range about 20 to 79. Study results and caveats: There were also nonresponders showing low normalized T-cell clonal expansion.

Points on this clone: The antigen remains undetermined.

Sequencing used immunoSEQ multiplex PCR; TCRdb keeps in-frame clones, though not all of them. In the table there are tens of thousands of clones, approximately 85% of which are singletons. The V gene's germline CDR1 is SGHNT and CDR2 YYREEE (reference sequence). V was clipped by 1 base and J by 3 bases, with 7 bases between them. The CDR3 length is 13 residues. Sequenced here: CD4+ or CD8+ T cells sorted from blood, sampled in a trial of the OX40 agonist ivuxolimab. J is TRBJ2-5 and V is TRBV5-4; no reliable D call. The clonotype was recovered from an adult with an advanced solid tumor such as melanoma, head and neck, liver or kidney cancer. This CDR3 reads CASSLPAEETQYF. Here the CDR3 DNA reads TGTGCCAGCAGCTTGCCCGCTGAAGAGACCCAGTACTTC.